Sequencing of this T cell receptor (beta chain) was carried out in a study of response to subunit inactivated influenza vaccine. Study-wide findings and caveats: Authors suggested that a seasonal influenza vaccination recruits few new T cells each time.

TCRdb used MiXCR to reprocess the RT-PCR reads, holding one entry per CDR3 protein. Of under 850,000 distinct CDR3 sequences listed, approximately 17% are singletons. The V gene's germline CDR1 is SGHRS and CDR2 YFSETQ. The CDR3 totals 13 residues. This clonotype was picked up many times. Its antigen is still unknown. A junction end diverges from the germline sequence, so it may reflect a read error. J is TRBJ1-4 and V is TRBV5-1; 9 bases are shared with TRBD1. This TCR was recovered from a man aged 45 to 65 who received an inactivated influenza vaccine. The source material was PBMCs from blood, sampled roughly 5 days after vaccination. The CDR3 DNA reads TGCGCCAGCACCTTGACAGGGGGAGAAAAACTGTTTTTT. Protein product: CASTLTGGEKLFF.